Listed below are T cell receptor beta chains from one sample, sequenced in a study of tumor-infiltrating lymphocytes in primary liver carcinoma. MiXCR, applied by TCRdb to the multiplex PCR reads, yields one record per CDR3 protein. The sample has 250,000 to 400,000 distinct CDR3 sequences; roughly two thirds are singletons. Sequenced material: peripheral blood. The receptors were sampled from a man in his forties with primary liver carcinoma and hepatitis B virus infection. Both conserved end residues are part of each CDR3. The D gene is left open where the match is weak. Rows may omit the clone size; those that give it use once, few, many or a size class.

>TRBV2|many|TRBJ2-5|TRBD1
CASSGQGQETQYF
TGTGCCAGCAGTGGACAGGGCCAAGAGACCCAGTACTTC
>TRBV29-1|once|TRBJ2-4|-
CTAFGPENIQYF
TGCACCGCTTTTGGGCCAGAAAACATTCAGTACTTC
>TRBV11-2|many|TRBJ2-1|TRBD1
CASSLGTGENEQFF
TGTGCCAGCAGCTTAGGGACAGGAGAAAATGAGCAGTTCTTC
>TRBV6-6|-|TRBJ2-3|TRBD2
CASSYPGLAGAVNTQYF
TGTGCCAGCAGTTATCCCGGACTAGCGGGAGCAGTGAATACGCAGTATTTT
>TRBV7-8|-|TRBJ2-1|-
CANSLAPREGEQFF
TGTGCCAACAGCTTAGCGCCCAGGGAAGGGGAGCAGTTCTTC
>TRBV11-2|many|TRBJ1-1|-
CASSLGAGRTEAFF
TGTGCCAGCAGCTTAGGAGCAGGGAGGACTGAAGCTTTCTTT
>TRBV30|-|TRBJ1-1|-
CAWTSIGGIPLGNTEAFF
TGTGCCTGGACCTCCATCGGGGGGATTCCCCTAGGGAACACTGAAGCTTTCTTT
>TRBV11-1|many|TRBJ1-1|TRBD1
CASRSQGGNTEAFF
TGTGCCAGCAGATCCCAGGGGGGGAACACTGAAGCTTTCTTT
>TRBV11-2|-|TRBJ2-3|-
CAISLRGLADTDTQYF
TGTGCCATCAGCTTAAGGGGATTAGCGGACACAGATACGCAGTATTTT
>TRBV20-1|few|TRBJ2-3|TRBD2
CSASGSAGAADTQYF
TGCAGTGCTAGTGGCTCAGCGGGAGCAGCAGATACGCAGTATTTT
>TRBV11-1|-|TRBJ2-1|-
CASSAFRGEDPWEQFF
TGTGCCAGCAGCGCCTTTCGAGGGGAGGACCCTTGGGAGCAATTCTTC
>TRBV4-1|-|TRBJ2-1|-
CASRPDLLEHRGLRDEQFF
TGCGCCAGCAGGCCAGATCTCTTAGAACACAGGGGACTAAGGGATGAGCAGTTCTTC
>TRBV28|-|TRBJ2-3|-
CVSGRLVAVTDTQYF
TGTGTCAGCGGTCGCTTGGTGGCGGTCACAGATACGCAGTATTTT
>TRBV11-3|-|TRBJ1-1|-
CASGPGNMDTEAFF
TGTGCCAGCGGCCCCGGAAACATGGACACTGAAGCTTTCTTT
>TRBV6-1|many|TRBJ2-5|TRBD1
CASRKQGLETQYF
TGTGCCAGCAGAAAACAGGGGCTAGAGACCCAGTACTTC
>TRBV11-2|-|TRBJ2-2|-
CASSYIRPSNTGELFF
TGTGCCAGCAGCTACATAAGGCCCTCGAACACCGGGGAGCTGTTTTTT
>TRBV7-9|-|TRBJ1-2|TRBD1
CASSAQPGQINNYGYTF
TGTGCCAGCAGCGCACAGCCGGGACAGATAAATAACTATGGCTACACCTTC
>TRBV11-2|-|TRBJ1-1|-
CASSSQGRGGEAFF
TGTGCCAGCAGCTCTCAGGGGAGGGGGGGTGAAGCTTTCTTT
>TRBV29-1|-|TRBJ2-1|-
CNVIGGTGRDEQFF
TGCAATGTTATTGGCGGGACGGGTAGGGATGAGCAGTTCTTC
>TRBV5-4|few|TRBJ1-6|-
CASSLAGARSPLHF
TGTGCCAGCAGCTTGGCGGGGGCGCGTTCACCCCTCCACTTT
>TRBV30|few|TRBJ2-5|TRBD2
CAWSALAGAQETQYF
TGTGCCTGGAGCGCCTTAGCGGGAGCCCAAGAGACCCAGTACTTC
>TRBV5-1|-|TRBJ1-1|-
CAGSLVMGTEAFF
TGCGCGGGCAGCTTGGTCATGGGAACTGAAGCTTTCTTT
>TRBV5-1|few|TRBJ2-5|-
CASSLVQGTETQYF
TGCGCCAGCAGCTTGGTTCAGGGGACAGAGACCCAGTACTTC
>TRBV20-1|-|TRBJ2-3|TRBD2
CSARLTSGRALVAQYF
TGCAGTGCTAGACTTACTAGCGGGAGGGCTCTAGTGGCGCAGTATTTT
>TRBV4-1|once|TRBJ1-1|-
CSSSQQTQNTEAFF
TGCTCCAGCAGCCAACAGACACAGAACACTGAAGCTTTCTTT
>TRBV5-1|-|TRBJ2-1|-
CASSPGLPRNNEQFF
TGCGCCAGCAGCCCTGGACTACCTAGGAACAATGAGCAGTTCTTC
>TRBV6-2/TRBV6-3|many|TRBJ2-1|-
CASSDAGVAYNEQFF
TGTGCCAGCAGTGATGCAGGGGTGGCCTACAATGAGCAGTTCTTC
>TRBV5-1|-|TRBJ2-2|-
CASSWDIHTGELFF
TGCGCCAGCAGCTGGGACATACACACCGGGGAGCTGTTTTTT
>TRBV10-2|-|TRBJ2-1|TRBD2
CASSGQAGGSYNEQFF
TGCGCCAGCAGTGGTCAAGCGGGAGGCTCCTACAATGAGCAGTTCTTC
>TRBV30|-|TRBJ2-1|TRBD2
CASSTSGSINEQFF
TGTGCCTCCTCGACTAGCGGGAGCATCAATGAGCAGTTCTTC
>TRBV7-2|-|TRBJ2-3|TRBD2
CASSLGPAGNTQYF
TGTGCCAGCAGCTTGGGACCAGCGGGAAATACGCAGTATTTT
>TRBV5-6|once|TRBJ2-1|TRBD2
CASSFASGRLLNEQFF
TGTGCCAGCAGCTTCGCTAGCGGGAGGCTTTTGAATGAGCAGTTCTTC
>TRBV4-1|many|TRBJ2-1|TRBD2
CASSQVGLAGGHHEQFF
TGCGCCAGCAGCCAAGTTGGGCTAGCGGGTGGCCACCATGAGCAGTTCTTC
>TRBV29-1|once|TRBJ1-5|-
CSVLEQSNQSQQF
TGCAGCGTTTTGGAACAGTCCAATCAGTCCCAGCAATTT
>TRBV6-1|-|TRBJ2-7|-
CASSVEGGGSYEQYF
TGTGCCAGCAGTGTCGAGGGAGGGGGATCCTACGAGCAGTACTTC
>TRBV10-2|-|TRBJ1-5|TRBD1
CASGENRGQGNQPQHF
TGCGCCAGCGGTGAAAACAGGGGGCAGGGCAATCAGCCCCAGCATTTT
>TRBV6-5|many|TRBJ2-7|-
CASSSLGLEYEQYF
TGTGCCAGCAGTTCTTTGGGTCTTGAATACGAGCAGTACTTC
>TRBV28|-|TRBJ2-5|TRBD1
CASKGQGTQETQYF
TGTGCCAGCAAGGGACAGGGTACCCAAGAGACCCAGTACTTC
>TRBV6-2/TRBV6-3|many|TRBJ1-1|-
CASSEQRGTEAFF
TGTGCCAGCAGTGAACAGAGAGGAACTGAAGCTTTCTTT
>TRBV2|-|TRBJ1-5|-
CASRFGAGSGNQPQHF
TGTGCCAGCAGGTTTGGGGCTGGAAGTGGCAATCAGCCCCAGCATTTT
>TRBV6-1|-|TRBJ2-1|-
CASGVNSRGEQFF
TGTGCCAGCGGTGTGAATAGCAGGGGTGAGCAGTTCTTC
>TRBV11-1|-|TRBJ1-2|-
CASSPCLGNYGYTF
TGTGCCAGCAGCCCCTGTCTGGGTAACTATGGCTACACCTTC
>TRBV6-2/TRBV6-3|-|TRBJ2-6|TRBD1
CANSPAGGIGANVLTF
TGTGCCAACAGTCCCGCAGGGGGCATAGGGGCCAACGTCCTGACCTTC
>TRBV5-1|-|TRBJ1-5|-
CASSLESGPQHF
TGCGCCAGCAGCTTGGAAAGTGGGCCCCAGCATTTT
>TRBV7-9|-|TRBJ1-2|-
CASILLGGRAFNGYTF
TGTGCCAGCATCCTTCTGGGGGGTCGAGCTTTTAATGGCTACACCTTC
>TRBV29-1|many|TRBJ2-7|-
CSALGDGYEQYF
TGCAGCGCCTTAGGGGATGGGTACGAGCAGTACTTC
>TRBV4-2|few|TRBJ1-5|TRBD1
CASSQEATGMNQPQHF
TGTGCCAGCAGCCAAGAAGCGACAGGGATGAATCAGCCCCAGCATTTT
>TRBV28|-|TRBJ2-1|-
CASSLSGISGYNEQFF
TGTGCCAGCAGTTTATCCGGGATTAGCGGTTACAATGAGCAGTTCTTC
>TRBV5-4|many|TRBJ2-2|-
CASSLYGGELFF
TGTGCCAGCAGCTTATACGGCGGGGAGCTGTTTTTT
>TRBV25-1|-|TRBJ2-3|TRBD2
CASRMASGRGTDTQYF
TGTGCCAGCAGAATGGCTAGCGGGAGGGGCACAGATACGCAGTATTTT
>TRBV6-1|once|TRBJ2-3|TRBD1
CASCDIGTDTQYF
TGTGCCAGCTGTGATATAGGGACAGACACGCAGTATTTT
>TRBV29-1|many|TRBJ2-2|-
CSALEGANTGELFF
TGCAGCGCCCTAGAGGGGGCGAACACCGGGGAGCTGTTTTTT